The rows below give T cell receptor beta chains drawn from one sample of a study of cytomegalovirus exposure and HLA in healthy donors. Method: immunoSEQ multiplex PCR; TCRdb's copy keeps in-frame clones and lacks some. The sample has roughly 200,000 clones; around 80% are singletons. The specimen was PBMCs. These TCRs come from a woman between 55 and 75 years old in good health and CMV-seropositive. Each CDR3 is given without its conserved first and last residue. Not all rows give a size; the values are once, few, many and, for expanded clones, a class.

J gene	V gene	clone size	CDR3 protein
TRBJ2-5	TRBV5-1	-	ASSLASGSGETQY
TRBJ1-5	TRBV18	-	ASSPPTGGGDQPQH
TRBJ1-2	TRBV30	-	AWRPQTGYGYT
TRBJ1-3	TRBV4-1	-	ASSHPRGLGNTIY
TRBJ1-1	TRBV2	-	ASTRTGFPMAGAF
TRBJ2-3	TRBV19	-	ASRLAGPRGTQY
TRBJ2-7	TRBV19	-	ASSIDPPGSYEQY
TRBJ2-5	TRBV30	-	AWSVGSSLLPGQETQY
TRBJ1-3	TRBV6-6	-	ASRKIQGAGGNTIY
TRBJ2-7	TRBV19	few	ASSTRYDRGSYEQY
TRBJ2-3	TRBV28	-	ASSWTGVGDTQY
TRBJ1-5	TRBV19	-	ASSIGTGLDQPQH
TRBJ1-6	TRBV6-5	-	ASSYSTGTNSPLH
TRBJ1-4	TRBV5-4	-	ASSLGSGTGDGLF
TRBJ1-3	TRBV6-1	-	ASKTAGEGTIY
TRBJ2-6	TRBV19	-	ASSLIMSGANGLT
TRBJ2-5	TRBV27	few	ASAFRGDRGFYETQY
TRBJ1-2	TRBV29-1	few	SVEELPGQGDGYT
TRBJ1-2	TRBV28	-	ASRSSPFDGYT
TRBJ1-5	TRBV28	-	ASSLAGLSNQPQH
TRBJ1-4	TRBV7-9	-	ASSSGQAQGEKLF
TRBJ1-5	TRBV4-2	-	ASSQGTTGAGNQPQH
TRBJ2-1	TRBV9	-	ASSNPLTQRGDGNEQF
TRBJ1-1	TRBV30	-	AWGRVGAWNTEAF
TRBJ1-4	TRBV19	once	ASETRVGEKLF
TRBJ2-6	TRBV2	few	ASSPRGGSGANVLT
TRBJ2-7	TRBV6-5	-	ASSPGTGSPYEQY
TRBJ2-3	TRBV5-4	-	ASSWGQGSDTQY
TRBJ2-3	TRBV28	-	ASSTAGTSTDTQY
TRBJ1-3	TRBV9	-	ASSATGTGQRNTIY
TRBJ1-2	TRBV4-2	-	ASSRGETRGNYGYT
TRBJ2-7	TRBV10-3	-	AISAGLYEQY
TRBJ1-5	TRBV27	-	ASSSRSRQPQH
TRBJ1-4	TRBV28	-	ASTRRWEKLF
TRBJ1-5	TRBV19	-	ASTSQGRGNQPQH
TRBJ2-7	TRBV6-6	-	ASNPFGGQYEQY
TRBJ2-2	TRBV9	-	ASSARIDGELF
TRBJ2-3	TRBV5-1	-	ASSSGLAGITDTQY
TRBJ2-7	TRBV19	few	ASSPTSFFSEQY
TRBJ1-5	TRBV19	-	ASSIPRVSSNQPQH
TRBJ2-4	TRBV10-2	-	ASRLAGKNIQY
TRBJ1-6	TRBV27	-	ASSSIGQRRVGSPLH
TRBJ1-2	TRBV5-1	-	ASSLTVDGYT
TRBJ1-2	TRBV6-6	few	ASSPDRGISGYT
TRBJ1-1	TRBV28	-	ASSSRGNTEAF